In its sample, the clone carrying this TCR beta chain was seen a few times. The sample belongs to a study of cytomegalovirus exposure and HLA in healthy donors. Study information: Assignment to the Caucasian-associated ancestry cluster applied to approximately 79% of the approximately 400 genotyped donors.

13 Jbeta primers and 60 Vbeta primers were used for the PCR. The assay was immunoSEQ multiplex PCR, and TCRdb's table has in-frame clones only and misses some. Here the sample spans roughly 100,000 clones, over 65% being singletons. Trimming left V 4 bases short and J 0 bases short, with 12 bases between. Germline lookup yields CDR1 SGHRS and CDR2 YFSETQ. The CDR3 is made up of 15 amino acids. This TCR was recovered from a woman aged 40 to 49 in good health and CMV-seronegative. The chain is built from TRBV5-1 and TRBJ2-3; D might be TRBD1 (6 bases). The sequenced sample was PBMCs. The CDR3 spells CASSMTGASTDTQYF. CDR3 sequence (DNA): TGCGCCAGCAGCATGACAGGTGCTAGCACAGATACGCAGTATTTT.